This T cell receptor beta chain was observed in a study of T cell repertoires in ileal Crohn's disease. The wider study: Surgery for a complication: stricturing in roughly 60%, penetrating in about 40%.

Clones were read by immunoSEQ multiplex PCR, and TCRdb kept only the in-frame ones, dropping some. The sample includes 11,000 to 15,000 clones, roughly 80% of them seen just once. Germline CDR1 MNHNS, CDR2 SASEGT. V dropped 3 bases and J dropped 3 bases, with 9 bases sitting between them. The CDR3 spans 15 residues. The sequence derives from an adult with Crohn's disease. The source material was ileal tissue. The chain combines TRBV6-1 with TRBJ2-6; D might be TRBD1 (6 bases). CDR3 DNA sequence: TGTGCCAGCAGTGATCAGGGGAGTGGGGCCAACGTCCTGACTTTC. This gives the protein CASSDQGSGANVLTF.